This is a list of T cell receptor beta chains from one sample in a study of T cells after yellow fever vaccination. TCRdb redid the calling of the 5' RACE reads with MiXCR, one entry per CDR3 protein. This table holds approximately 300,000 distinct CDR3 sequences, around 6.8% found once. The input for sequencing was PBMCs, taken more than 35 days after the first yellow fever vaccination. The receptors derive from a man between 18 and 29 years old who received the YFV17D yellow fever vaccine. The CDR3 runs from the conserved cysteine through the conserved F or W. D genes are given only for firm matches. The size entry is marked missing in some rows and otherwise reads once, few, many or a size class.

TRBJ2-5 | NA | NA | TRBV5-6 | CASSPGRWVGETQYF
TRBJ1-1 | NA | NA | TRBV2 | CASRVEGSAFF
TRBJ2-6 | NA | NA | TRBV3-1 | CATSLRSSGANVLTF
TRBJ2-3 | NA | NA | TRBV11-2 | CASSLGPLSRTDTQYF
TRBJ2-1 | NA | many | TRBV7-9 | CASSLAGGEQFF
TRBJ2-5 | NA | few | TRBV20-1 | CSAGGGNQETQYF
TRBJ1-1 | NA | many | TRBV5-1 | CASSLARGNTEAFF
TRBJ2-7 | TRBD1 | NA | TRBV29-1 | CSVAGTGGARKDEQYF
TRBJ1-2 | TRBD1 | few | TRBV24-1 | CATSDWTGDYGYTF
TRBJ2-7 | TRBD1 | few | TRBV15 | CATSRDWTGDHEQYF
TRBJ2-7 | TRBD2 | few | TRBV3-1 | CASSQLAGPPYEQYF
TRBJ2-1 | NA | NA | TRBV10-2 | CASSGGSRVAEQFF
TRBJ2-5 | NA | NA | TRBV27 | CASSFEGLGTQYF
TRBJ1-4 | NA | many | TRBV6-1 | CASTTSWGEVKLFF
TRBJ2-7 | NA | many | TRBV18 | CASSPSPTGAEQYF
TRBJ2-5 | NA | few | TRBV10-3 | CAISDSGRHQETQYF
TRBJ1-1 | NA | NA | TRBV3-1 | CASSQVYGQPGGAFF
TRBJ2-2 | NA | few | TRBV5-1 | CASSFVRGTGELFF
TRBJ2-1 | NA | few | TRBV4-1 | CASSPRSIQGSYNEQFF
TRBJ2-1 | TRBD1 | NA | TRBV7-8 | CASSWGQGAFGGYNEQFF
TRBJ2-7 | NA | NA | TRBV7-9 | CASSLVIDGYEQYF
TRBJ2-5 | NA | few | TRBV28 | CASSLQAGLETQYF
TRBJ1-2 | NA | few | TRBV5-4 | CASRPGGQEGKGYTF
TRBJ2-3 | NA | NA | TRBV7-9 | CASSLVAGKHTDTQYF
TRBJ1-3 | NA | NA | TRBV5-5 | CASSLWPNTIYF
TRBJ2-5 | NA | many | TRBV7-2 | CASSTWTPPETQYF
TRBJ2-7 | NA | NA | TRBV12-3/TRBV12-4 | CASGGQLGPGEQYF
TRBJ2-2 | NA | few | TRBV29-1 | CSVVSKGRANTGELFF
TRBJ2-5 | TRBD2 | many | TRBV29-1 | CSHFTGGTQYF
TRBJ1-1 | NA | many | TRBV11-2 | CASSSGQTTEAFF
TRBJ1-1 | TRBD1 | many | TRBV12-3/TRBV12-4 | CASSRTGGRTEAFF
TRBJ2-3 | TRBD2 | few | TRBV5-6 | CASSSKAGSSTDTQYF
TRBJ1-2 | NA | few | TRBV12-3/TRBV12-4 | CASLRANVGHGYTF
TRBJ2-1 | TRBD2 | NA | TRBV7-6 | CASSLGLGGDGGNEQFF
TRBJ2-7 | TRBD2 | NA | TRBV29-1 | CSVEDPGLAQYEQYF
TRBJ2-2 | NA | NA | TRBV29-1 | CSGSQNTGELFF
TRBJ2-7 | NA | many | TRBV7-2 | CASSLVRGSPYEQYF
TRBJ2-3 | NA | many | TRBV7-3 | CASRRTTGTLSTDTQYF
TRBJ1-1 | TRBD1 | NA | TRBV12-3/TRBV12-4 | CASSLDRTTEAFF
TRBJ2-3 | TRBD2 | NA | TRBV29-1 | CSVGAGGRGSTQYF
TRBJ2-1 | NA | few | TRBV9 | CASSVRGPVDEQFF
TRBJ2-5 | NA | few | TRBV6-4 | CASSVGDLQETQYF
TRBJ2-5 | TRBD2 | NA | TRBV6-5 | CASSWTSGGLGETQYF
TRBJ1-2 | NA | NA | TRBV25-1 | CASSELGNYGYTF
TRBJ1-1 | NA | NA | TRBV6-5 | CASVRPGSNTEAFF
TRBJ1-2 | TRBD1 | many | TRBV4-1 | CASSPLPGQGNFYGYTF
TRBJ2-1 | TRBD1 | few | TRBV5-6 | CASSLGTVSSYNEQFF
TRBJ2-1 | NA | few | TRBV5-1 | CASSFNKGSGYNEQFF
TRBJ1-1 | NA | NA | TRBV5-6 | CASSLKGFLATEAFF
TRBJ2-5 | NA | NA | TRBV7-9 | CASSLGGEKTQYF
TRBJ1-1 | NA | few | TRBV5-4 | CASSLFPLNTEAFF
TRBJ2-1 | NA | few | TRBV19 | CASSIRWGQYNEQFF
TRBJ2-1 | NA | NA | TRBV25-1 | CASMVGGGRKQFF
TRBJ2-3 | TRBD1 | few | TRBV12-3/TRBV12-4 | CASAPGQATDTQYF
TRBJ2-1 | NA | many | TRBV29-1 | CSVDPPTEPHNEQFF
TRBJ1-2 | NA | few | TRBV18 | CASSQSRSEPGYTF
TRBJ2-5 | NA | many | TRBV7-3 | CASSFFPGETQYF
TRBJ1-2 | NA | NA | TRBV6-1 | CASSRDRDNNYGYTF
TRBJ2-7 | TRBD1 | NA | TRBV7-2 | CASSPRQGETYEQYF